Listed below are T cell receptor beta chains from one sample, sequenced in a study of T cells in Graves' hyperthyroidism and ophthalmopathy. TCRdb passed the multiplex PCR reads through MiXCR, listing each CDR3 protein once. The sample contains 750,000 to 900,000 distinct CDR3 sequences, about two fifths of which appear only once. Sequenced input: blood. The origin of the receptors is a man between 18 and 29 years old with Graves' hyperthyroidism. Each CDR3 is given with its conserved first and last residue. The D gene is left open where the match is weak. The size field is filled for only some rows; it gives once, few, many or a size class.

cdr3_length	j_call	d_call	v_call	clone_size	cdr3_nt	cdr3_aa
14	TRBJ1-1	.	TRBV19	.	TGTGCCAGTAGGGGGCCAGGGAGGAACACTGAAGCTTTCTTT	CASRGPGRNTEAFF
15	TRBJ1-3	.	TRBV7-2	once	TGTGCCAGCAGCTCAGGACAGAAGACTGGAAACACCATATATTTT	CASSSGQKTGNTIYF
15	TRBJ2-2	.	TRBV7-9	few	TGTGCCAGCACCTTCCCCCTGGCCGGGACTGGGGAGCTGTTTTTT	CASTFPLAGTGELFF
13	TRBJ2-7	.	TRBV5-1	.	TGCGCCAGCAGCTTGGTGGGTCTCTACGAGCAGTACTTC	CASSLVGLYEQYF
14	TRBJ1-1	.	TRBV10-3	.	TGTGCCATCAGTGAGCGAGCAGGGAACACTGAAGCTTTCTTT	CAISERAGNTEAFF
13	TRBJ2-7	.	TRBV12-3/TRBV12-4	few	TGTGCCAGCACCACTATGGGGTTCGGCGAGCAGTACTTC	CASTTMGFGEQYF
13	TRBJ1-5	.	TRBV20-1	few	TGCAGTGCTAGAGTGGGGAGCAATCAGCCCCAGCATTTT	CSARVGSNQPQHF
15	TRBJ1-1	TRBD1	TRBV19	few	TGTGCCAGTAGTAAACAACAGGGGGTCGAAACTGAAGCTTTCTTT	CASSKQQGVETEAFF
11	TRBJ1-1	.	TRBV24-1	.	TGTGCCACCGCATCGGGCTCTGAAGCTTTCTTT	CATASGSEAFF
15	TRBJ1-4	TRBD1	TRBV24-1	many	TGTGCCACCAGTGAAACCGGGACAGGGAACGAAAAACTGTTTTTT	CATSETGTGNEKLFF
10	TRBJ1-1	.	TRBV10-2	many	TGCGCCGTCCAGGGGACTGAAGCTTTCTTT	CAVQGTEAFF
13	TRBJ2-7	TRBD2	TRBV29-1	once	TGCAGCGTTGAAGCGGGGACTACCTACGAGCAGTACTTC	CSVEAGTTYEQYF
13	TRBJ2-7	TRBD2	TRBV2	few	TGTGCCAGCCTGGGACTAGCTCCCAACGAGCAGTACTTC	CASLGLAPNEQYF
14	TRBJ2-5	TRBD2	TRBV7-2	many	TGTGCCAGCAGCCCCATAGCGGGAGCCGGGACCCAGTACTTC	CASSPIAGAGTQYF
14	TRBJ1-6	TRBD1	TRBV5-6	few	TGTGCCAGCAGCTCGGGACAGCAGAATTCACCCCTCCACTTT	CASSSGQQNSPLHF
12	TRBJ2-7	.	TRBV12-5	.	TGTGCCAGCAATCCTGGGGTCTACGAGCAGTACTTC	CASNPGVYEQYF
13	TRBJ2-7	TRBD1	TRBV15	many	TGTGCCACCCGGGACAGTGATACCTACGAGCAGTACTTC	CATRDSDTYEQYF
16	TRBJ2-5	.	TRBV12-3/TRBV12-4	once	TGTGCCAGCAGTTTAGGGGTATCGAGTGGCAGGGAGACCCAGTACTTC	CASSLGVSSGRETQYF
15	TRBJ1-2	TRBD1	TRBV20-1	few	TGCAGTGCCACCCAGGGGGGGGCTATGACCTATGGCTACACCTTC	CSATQGGAMTYGYTF
15	TRBJ1-2	.	TRBV15	.	TGTGCCACCAGCAGAGATAGACAGACTAACTATGGCTACACCTTC	CATSRDRQTNYGYTF
14	TRBJ2-7	.	TRBV6-1	.	TGTGCCAGCAGGTACGAAGCGGTCTCCTACGAGCAGTACTTC	CASRYEAVSYEQYF
15	TRBJ2-2	.	TRBV5-1	.	TGCGCCAGCAGCACACAGGGATTTGGAACCGGGGAGCTGTTTTTT	CASSTQGFGTGELFF
15	TRBJ1-4	.	TRBV6-5	.	TGTGCCAGCAGTTACTCGGCAGGACTTAATGAAAAACTGTTTTTT	CASSYSAGLNEKLFF
13	TRBJ2-7	TRBD2	TRBV28	.	TGTGCCAGCAGGCCGGGACTAGCGGGAGATTTTATTTTC	CASRPGLAGDFIF
14	TRBJ1-2	.	TRBV7-9	many	TGTGCCAGCAGCCCTGGGCCCGCTAACTATGGCTACACCTTC	CASSPGPANYGYTF
16	TRBJ2-7	TRBD2	TRBV7-6	many	TGTGCCAGCAGCTTAGAAGAGGGCCCGGGACTAGCGGAGCAGTACTTC	CASSLEEGPGLAEQYF
17	TRBJ2-5	TRBD2	TRBV5-4	.	TGTGCCAGCAGCTTTAAGCTAGCGGGGACGTTCAAAGAGACCCAGTACTTC	CASSFKLAGTFKETQYF
16	TRBJ2-7	TRBD2	TRBV5-4	.	TGTGCCAGCAGCGGCGGGACTAGCGGGAGTGGTTACGAGCAGTACTTC	CASSGGTSGSGYEQYF
13	TRBJ1-1	.	TRBV2	.	TGTGCCAGCTTGAGAGGGTCCGGCACTGAAGCTTTCTTT	CASLRGSGTEAFF
14	TRBJ2-7	.	TRBV3-1	.	TGTGCCAGCAGTCGGGGCGGTGATACCTACGAGCAGTACTTC	CASSRGGDTYEQYF
15	TRBJ2-7	.	TRBV7-9	many	TGTGCCAGCAGCTTAGCCCCCTCTGACTCCTACGAGCAGTACTTC	CASSLAPSDSYEQYF
14	TRBJ2-7	TRBD1	TRBV5-4	few	TGTGCCAGAGGGCGGGACAGGGTCTCCTACGAGCAGTACTTC	CARGRDRVSYEQYF
13	TRBJ2-7	.	TRBV5-1	many	TGCGCCAGCAGCTTGGGACGGAGTGATGTGCAGTACTTC	CASSLGRSDVQYF
14	TRBJ2-2	.	TRBV7-2	.	TGTGCCAGCAGCCGGCACGGTGTAACCGGGGAGCTGTTTTTT	CASSRHGVTGELFF
15	TRBJ1-5	TRBD1	TRBV19	.	TGTGCCAGTAGTAAGTGGAGGGGGCGAGATGAGCCCCAGCATTTT	CASSKWRGRDEPQHF
13	TRBJ1-6	TRBD1	TRBV25-1	.	TGTGCCAGCTTGGACAGGGGAAGTTCACCCCTCCACTTT	CASLDRGSSPLHF
13	TRBJ1-2	.	TRBV19	many	TGTGCCAGTAAAGTGCGCCGCTCCTATGGCTACACCTTC	CASKVRRSYGYTF
14	TRBJ1-4	.	TRBV2	.	TGTGCCAGCCGCCGGGAGGGTCTTAATGAAAAACTGTTTTTT	CASRREGLNEKLFF
15	TRBJ1-5	.	TRBV10-1	many	TGCGCCAGCAGGGCTAAGATCACTGGGGATCAGCCCCAGCATTTT	CASRAKITGDQPQHF
15	TRBJ2-5	TRBD2	TRBV29-1	many	TGCAGCGTTGAAGGGCTTGCGGGGGTATCGGAGACCCAGTACTTC	CSVEGLAGVSETQYF
13	TRBJ1-2	TRBD1	TRBV9	once	TGTGCCAGCAGGGTACAGGGGTCCCATGGCTACACCTTC	CASRVQGSHGYTF